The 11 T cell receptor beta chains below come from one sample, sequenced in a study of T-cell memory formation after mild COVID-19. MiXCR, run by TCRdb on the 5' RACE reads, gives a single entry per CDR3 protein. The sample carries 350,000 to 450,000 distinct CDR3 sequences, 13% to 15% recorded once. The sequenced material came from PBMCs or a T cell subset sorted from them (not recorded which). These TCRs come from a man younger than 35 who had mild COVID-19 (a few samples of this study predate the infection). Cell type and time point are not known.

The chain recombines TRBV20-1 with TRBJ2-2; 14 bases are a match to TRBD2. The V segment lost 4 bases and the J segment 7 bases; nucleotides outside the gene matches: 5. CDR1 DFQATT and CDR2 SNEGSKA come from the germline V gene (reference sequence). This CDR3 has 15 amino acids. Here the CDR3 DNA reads TGCAGTGCTAAGACTAGCGGGGGGGCAGGCGGGGAGCTGTTTTTT. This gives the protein CSAKTSGGAGGELFF.

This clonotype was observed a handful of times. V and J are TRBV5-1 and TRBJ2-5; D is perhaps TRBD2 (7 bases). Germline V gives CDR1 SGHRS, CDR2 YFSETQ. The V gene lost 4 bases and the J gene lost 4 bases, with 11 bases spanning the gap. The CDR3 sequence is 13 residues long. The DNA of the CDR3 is TGCGCCAGCAGCGATAGGGGGGGAGAGACCCAGTACTTC. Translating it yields CASSDRGGETQYF.

The CDR3 nucleotides read TGTGCCAGCAGCGTACTACAGGGAGATACGCAGTATTTT. Translating gives CASSVLQGDTQYF. The chain is built from TRBV7-3 and TRBJ2-3, with TRBD1 as a possible D gene (6 bases). Trimming removed 5 bases from V and 5 bases from J, with 11 bases in between. The germline gives CDR1 SGHTA, CDR2 FQGTGA. The CDR3 has 13 amino acids.

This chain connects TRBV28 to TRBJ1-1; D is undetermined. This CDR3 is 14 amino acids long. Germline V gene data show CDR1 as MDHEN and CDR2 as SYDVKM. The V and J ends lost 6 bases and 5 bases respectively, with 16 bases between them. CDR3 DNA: TGTGCCAGCAGCCGAAGCAGGTCGGGTACTGAAGCTTTCTTT. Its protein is CASSRSRSGTEAFF. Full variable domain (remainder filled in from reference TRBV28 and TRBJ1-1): DVKVTQSSRYLVKRTGEKVFLECVQDMDHENMFWYRQDPGLGLRLIYFSYDVKMKEKGDIPEGYSVSREKKERFSLILESASTNQTSMYLCASSRSRSGTEAFFGQGTRLTVV.

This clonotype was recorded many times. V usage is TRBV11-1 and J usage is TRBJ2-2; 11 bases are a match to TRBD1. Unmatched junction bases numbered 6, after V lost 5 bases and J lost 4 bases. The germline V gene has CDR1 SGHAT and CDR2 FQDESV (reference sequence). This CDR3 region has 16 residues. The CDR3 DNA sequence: TGTGCCAGCAGCCCTGGACAGGGGGCTAGCACCGGGGAGCTGTTTTTT. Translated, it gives CASSPGQGASTGELFF.

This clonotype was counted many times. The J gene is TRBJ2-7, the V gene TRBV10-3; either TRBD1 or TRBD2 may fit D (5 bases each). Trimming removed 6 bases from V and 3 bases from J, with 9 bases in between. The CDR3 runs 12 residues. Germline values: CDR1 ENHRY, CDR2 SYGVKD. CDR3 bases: TGTGCCATCAGCCGGGACGGCTACGAGCAGTACTTC. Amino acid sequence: CAISRDGYEQYF.

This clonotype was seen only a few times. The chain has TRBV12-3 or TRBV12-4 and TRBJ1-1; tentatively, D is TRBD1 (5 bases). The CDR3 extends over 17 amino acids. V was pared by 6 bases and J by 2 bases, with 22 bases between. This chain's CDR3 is CASSRNRQYSINTEAFF. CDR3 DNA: TGTGCCAGCAGCCGGAATCGACAGTACTCCATAAACACTGAAGCTTTCTTT.

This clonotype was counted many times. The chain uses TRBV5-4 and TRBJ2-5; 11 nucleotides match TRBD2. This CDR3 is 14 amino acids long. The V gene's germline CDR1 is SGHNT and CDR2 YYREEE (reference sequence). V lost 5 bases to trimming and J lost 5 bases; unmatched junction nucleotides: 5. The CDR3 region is CASSLAGGFETQYF. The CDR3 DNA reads TGTGCCAGCAGTTTAGCGGGGGGGTTTGAGACCCAGTACTTC. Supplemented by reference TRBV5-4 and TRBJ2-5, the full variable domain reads ETGVTQSPTHLIKTRGQQVTLRCSSQSGHNTVSWYQQALGQGPQFIFQYYREEENGRGNFPPRFSGLQFPNYSSELNVNALELDDSALYLCASSLAGGFETQYFGPGTRLLVL.

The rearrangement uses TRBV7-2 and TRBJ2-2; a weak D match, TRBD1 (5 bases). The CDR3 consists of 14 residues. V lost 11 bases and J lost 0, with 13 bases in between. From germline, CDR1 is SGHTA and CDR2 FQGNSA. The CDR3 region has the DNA TGTGCCCTGAGGCAGGGCCCGAACACCGGGGAGCTGTTTTTT. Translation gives CALRQGPNTGELFF.

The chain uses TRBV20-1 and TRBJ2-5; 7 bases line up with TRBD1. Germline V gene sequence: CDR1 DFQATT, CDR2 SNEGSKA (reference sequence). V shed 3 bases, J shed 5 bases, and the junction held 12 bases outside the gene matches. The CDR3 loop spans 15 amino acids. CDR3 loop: CSARRDSGFDETQYF. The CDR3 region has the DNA TGCAGTGCTAGGAGGGACAGTGGCTTTGATGAGACCCAGTACTTC.

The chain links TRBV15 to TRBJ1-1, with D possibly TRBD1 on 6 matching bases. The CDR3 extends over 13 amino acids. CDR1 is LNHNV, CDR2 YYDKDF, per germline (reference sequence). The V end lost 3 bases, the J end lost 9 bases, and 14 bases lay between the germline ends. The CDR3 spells CATSSPTGPQAFF. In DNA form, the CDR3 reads TGTGCCACCAGCAGTCCCACAGGGCCCCAAGCTTTCTTT.